This T cell receptor (beta chain) was profiled in a study of T cells in Graves' hyperthyroidism and ophthalmopathy. The patients, who ranged from 18 to 65 in age, presented with newly diagnosed hyperthyroidism lasting under 2 months. TCR beta CDR3 regions were amplified from RNA. TCR CDR3 regions were first amplified by RT-PCR with HTBI primers. In TCRdb, the multiplex PCR reads were re-called with MiXCR into one record per CDR3 protein. The sample contains 650,000 to 750,000 distinct CDR3 sequences, about 14% of which appear only once. Unmatched junction bases numbered 10, after V lost 5 bases and J lost 6 bases. The CDR3 is made up of 15 amino acids. This clonotype was seen at least ten times.

The V and J genes are TRBV12-3 or TRBV12-4 and TRBJ1-2; 9 nucleotides agree with TRBD1. The receptor was derived from a woman aged 18-29 years with Graves' hyperthyroidism. The sample was blood. The CDR3 sequence is CASSVTGTGPHGYTF. Here the CDR3 DNA reads TGTGCCAGCAGTGTCACCGGGACAGGGCCCCATGGCTACACCTTC.